This T cell receptor (beta chain) was sequenced in a study of OX40 agonist ivuxolimab in advanced cancers. Overall study: Patients received intravenous ivuxolimab every 2 weeks at 0.01 to 10 mg/kg. Earlier treatment with anti-PD-1, anti-PD-L1 or anti-CTLA-4 was permitted, and about 40% had received some. Study conclusions and caveats: With doses of 0.1-3.0 mg/kg, partial responders showed among the lowest clonal expansion.

Assay used: immunoSEQ multiplex PCR; TCRdb lists only in-frame clones, some missing. The sample records fewer than 95,000 clones, 84% being singletons. Details on this clone: As yet, its antigen is unknown.

This sample comprised CD4+ or CD8+ T cells sorted from blood, obtained in a trial of the OX40 agonist ivuxolimab. This receptor was identified in an adult with an advanced solid tumor such as melanoma, head and neck, liver or kidney cancer.

The CDR3 protein is CASSSFRDRGIGSNQPQHF. Written as DNA, the CDR3 is TGTGCCAGCTCAAGCTTCCGGGACAGGGGGATTGGGAGCAATCAGCCCCAGCATTTT. This chain joins TRBV18 and TRBJ1-5; 11 bases are shared with TRBD1. Germline V gene sequence: CDR1 KGHSH, CDR2 LQKENI. The V segment lost 5 bases and the J segment 1 base; nucleotides outside the gene matches: 13. This CDR3 has 19 residues.